Shown below are 18 T cell receptor beta chains from a single sample sequenced in a study of T cells in Graves' hyperthyroidism and ophthalmopathy. TCR beta CDR3 regions were amplified from RNA transcripts. First-round RT-PCR targeting the TCR CDR3 was performed with the HTBI primer set. TCRdb re-called the multiplex PCR reads with MiXCR, one entry per CDR3 protein. The sample contains under 400,000 distinct CDR3 sequences, approximately 25% of which appear only once. Sequenced input: blood. The origin of the receptors is a man in his fifties or sixties with Graves' hyperthyroidism.

This clonotype was observed a handful of times. The chain uses TRBV5-1 and TRBJ2-1; 12 bases align to TRBD1. V lost 2 bases and J lost 8; bases outside the gene matches: 8. The V gene's germline CDR1 is SGHRS and CDR2 YFSETQ. This CDR3 has 16 residues. The CDR3 DNA is TGCGCCAGCAGCTTAGGGACAGGGGGCCCGCTACATGAGCAGTTCTTC. As protein: CASSLGTGGPLHEQFF.

Remarks on this clonotype: At one end the junction does not follow the germline gene, possibly because of a read error. The chain has TRBV20-1 and TRBJ2-3; the D gene is possibly TRBD2 (5 bases). The CDR3 sequence is 13 residues long. CDR1 and CDR2 from the germline V gene are DFQATT and SNEGSKA (reference sequence). CDR3 in DNA: TGCAGTGCGAGAGGATTGGGGAGAGATACGCAGTATTTT. Translation: CSARGLGRDTQYF.

This clonotype was found a few times. This chain links TRBV3-1 with TRBJ2-5; tentative D call: TRBD2 (6 bases). Trimming pared 0 bases from V and 0 bases from J, leaving 14 bases between. The CDR3 has 17 amino acids. Germline lookup yields CDR1 LGHDT and CDR2 YNNKEL (reference sequence). CDR3 region: CASSQDWPTGDQETQYF. The CDR3 nucleotides read TGTGCCAGCAGCCAAGATTGGCCTACGGGGGACCAAGAGACCCAGTACTTC.

The rearrangement uses TRBV19 and TRBJ2-1; TRBD2 matches at 10 bases. Looked up from germline, CDR1 is LNHDA and CDR2 is SQIVND (reference sequence). The length of the CDR3 is 16 residues. J was trimmed by 3 bases and V by 7 bases; bases with no gene match: 9. CDR3 amino acids: CASNPMASGGYNEQFF. In DNA form, the CDR3 reads TGTGCCAGTAACCCCATGGCTAGCGGGGGCTACAATGAGCAGTTCTTC.

This clonotype was counted a single time. This chain connects TRBV5-6 to TRBJ2-2; the match to TRBD2 covers 7 bases. This CDR3 has 15 amino acids. The germline V gene has CDR1 SGHDT and CDR2 YYEEEE. The J segment lost 4 bases and the V segment lost 4 bases, leaving 7 bases of the junction unmatched. The CDR3 loop is CASSNAGAITGELFF. CDR3 sequence (DNA): TGTGCCAGCAGCAACGCGGGAGCGATCACCGGGGAGCTGTTTTTT.

This chain joins TRBV27 and TRBJ1-1; D ambiguous. The V end lost 6 bases, the J end lost 0 bases, and 8 bases lay between the germline ends. This CDR3 region has 13 residues. Germline CDR1 and CDR2: MNHEY and SMNVEV (reference sequence). CDR3 region: CASSYGVNTEAFF. The DNA for the CDR3 is TGTGCCAGCAGCTATGGAGTGAACACTGAAGCTTTCTTT.

The rearrangement links TRBV20-1 to TRBJ2-3; TRBD2 matches at 12 bases. The J segment lost 4 bases and the V segment lost 1 base, leaving 6 bases of the junction unmatched. This CDR3 region has 16 residues. Per germline, CDR1 DFQATT and CDR2 SNEGSKA (reference sequence). In nucleotides, the CDR3 is TGCAGTGCTAGAGCCTTTCTAGCGGGAGGGGCAGATACGCAGTATTTT. It is translated as CSARAFLAGGADTQYF.

The chain is built from TRBV5-1 and TRBJ2-3; D is uncertain. The CDR3 has 14 amino acids. CDR1 SGHRS and CDR2 YFSETQ come from the germline V gene. Deletions cut 4 bases from V and 4 bases from J, with 13 bases between. DNA for the CDR3: TGCGCCAGCAGCCCATCTCGTGACGCAGATACGCAGTATTTT. Translation gives CASSPSRDADTQYF.

The chain links TRBV5-6 to TRBJ2-5; D may be TRBD2 (5 bases). V dropped 1 base and J dropped 7 bases, with 11 bases sitting between them. From germline, CDR1 is SGHDT and CDR2 YYEEEE. This CDR3 contains 13 residues. The CDR3 sequence: CASSLLPEGTQYF. The CDR3, as DNA: TGTGCCAGCAGCTTGCTCCCTGAGGGGACCCAGTACTTC.

CDR3 sequence: CASKDRGKDTQYF. DNA for the CDR3: TGTGCCAGCAAAGACAGGGGGAAAGATACGCAGTATTTT. The V gene is TRBV7-3, the J gene TRBJ2-3; 9 nucleotides line up with TRBD1. Germline V gene data show CDR1 as SGHTA and CDR2 as FQGTGA. J gave up 5 bases and V 7 bases, and 4 bases lay outside the gene matches. The CDR3 consists of 13 residues.

Only a few counts were recorded for this clonotype. This sequence joins TRBV11-1 and TRBJ2-7; possibly TRBD1 or TRBD2 for D (5 bases each). Germline values: CDR1 SGHAT, CDR2 FQDESV (reference sequence). The length of the CDR3 is 14 residues. V lost 2 bases, J lost 2 bases, and 10 bases lay in between. CDR3 amino acids: CASSLWDDAYEQYF. CDR3 DNA sequence: TGTGCCAGCAGCTTATGGGACGACGCCTACGAGCAGTACTTC.

The chain employs TRBV6-1 and TRBJ2-3; tentatively, D is TRBD2 (6 bases). Germline V lookup: CDR1 MNHNS, CDR2 SASEGT. Trimming took off 6 bases at V and 0 bases at J, with 16 bases between the two ends. The CDR3 is made up of 16 amino acids. CDR3 loop: CASRSGSGLSTDTQYF. CDR3 sequence (DNA): TGTGCCAGCAGGTCCGGTAGCGGTTTGAGCACAGATACGCAGTATTTT.

The V gene is TRBV5-6, the J gene TRBJ2-7; TRBD1 matches at 10 bases. The V gene end was trimmed by 2 bases and the J gene end by 3 bases; junction bases not matched to a gene: 5. This CDR3 is 15 amino acids long. Germline-derived CDR1 and CDR2 are SGHDT and YYEEEE. For the CDR3, the DNA is TGTGCCAGCAGCTTTGGGGACAGGGGAGGCTACGAGCAGTACTTC. Its translation: CASSFGDRGGYEQYF.

For this clonotype: This may stem from a read error, because a much larger clone lies one nucleotide away. The genes are TRBV7-3 and TRBJ2-1, with TRBD2 matching 14 bases. The CDR3 runs to 15 residues. Germline V CDR1 and CDR2: SGHTA, FQGTGA. In nucleotides, the CDR3 is TGTGTCAGCAGCTTGGGACTAGCGGGGGACAATGAGCAGTTCTTC. Translating gives CVSSLGLAGDNEQFF.

This clonotype occurred a few times. The chain combines TRBV20-1 with TRBJ2-4; D perhaps matches TRBD1 (6 bases). There are 12 residues in the CDR3. V was clipped by 2 bases and J by 7 bases, with 9 bases between them. Germline V gives CDR1 DFQATT, CDR2 SNEGSKA (reference sequence). Here the CDR3 DNA reads TGCAGTGCTAGATCGAGGGGGAACATTCAGTACTTC. Translating gives CSARSRGNIQYF.

The rearrangement links TRBV7-9 to TRBJ2-7; 7 bases are shared with TRBD1. Trimming removed 5 bases from V and 0 bases from J; junction bases left unmatched: 7. The CDR3 spans 15 residues. The germline gives CDR1 SEHNR, CDR2 FQNEAQ (reference sequence). The CDR3 nucleotides read TGTGCCAGCAGCGCCAAGGGACAGCCCTCCTACGAGCAGTACTTC. It codes for CASSAKGQPSYEQYF.

This clonotype was counted a few times. This CDR3 reads CATSDSRGLGGPDNQPQHF. CDR3 nucleotides: TGTGCCACCAGTGATTCCCGCGGACTTGGGGGCCCTGACAATCAGCCCCAGCATTTT. The rearrangement joins TRBV24-1 to TRBJ1-5; weak D call: TRBD1 (6 bases). CDR1 is KGHDR and CDR2 is SFDVKD in the germline V gene. The CDR3 covers 19 residues. V was cut by 2 bases and J by 3 bases, with 22 bases left in between.

This clonotype was seen a few times. This chain joins TRBV2 and TRBJ1-5; TRBD1 might be the D (6 bases). The CDR3 totals 13 residues. Trimming stripped 6 bases from V and 4 bases from J, with 10 bases between. Germline CDR1 reads SNHLY; CDR2 reads FYNNEI. The DNA for the CDR3 is TGTGCCAGCAGAAGAGGGACAAATCAGCCCCAGCATTTT. It translates to CASRRGTNQPQHF.